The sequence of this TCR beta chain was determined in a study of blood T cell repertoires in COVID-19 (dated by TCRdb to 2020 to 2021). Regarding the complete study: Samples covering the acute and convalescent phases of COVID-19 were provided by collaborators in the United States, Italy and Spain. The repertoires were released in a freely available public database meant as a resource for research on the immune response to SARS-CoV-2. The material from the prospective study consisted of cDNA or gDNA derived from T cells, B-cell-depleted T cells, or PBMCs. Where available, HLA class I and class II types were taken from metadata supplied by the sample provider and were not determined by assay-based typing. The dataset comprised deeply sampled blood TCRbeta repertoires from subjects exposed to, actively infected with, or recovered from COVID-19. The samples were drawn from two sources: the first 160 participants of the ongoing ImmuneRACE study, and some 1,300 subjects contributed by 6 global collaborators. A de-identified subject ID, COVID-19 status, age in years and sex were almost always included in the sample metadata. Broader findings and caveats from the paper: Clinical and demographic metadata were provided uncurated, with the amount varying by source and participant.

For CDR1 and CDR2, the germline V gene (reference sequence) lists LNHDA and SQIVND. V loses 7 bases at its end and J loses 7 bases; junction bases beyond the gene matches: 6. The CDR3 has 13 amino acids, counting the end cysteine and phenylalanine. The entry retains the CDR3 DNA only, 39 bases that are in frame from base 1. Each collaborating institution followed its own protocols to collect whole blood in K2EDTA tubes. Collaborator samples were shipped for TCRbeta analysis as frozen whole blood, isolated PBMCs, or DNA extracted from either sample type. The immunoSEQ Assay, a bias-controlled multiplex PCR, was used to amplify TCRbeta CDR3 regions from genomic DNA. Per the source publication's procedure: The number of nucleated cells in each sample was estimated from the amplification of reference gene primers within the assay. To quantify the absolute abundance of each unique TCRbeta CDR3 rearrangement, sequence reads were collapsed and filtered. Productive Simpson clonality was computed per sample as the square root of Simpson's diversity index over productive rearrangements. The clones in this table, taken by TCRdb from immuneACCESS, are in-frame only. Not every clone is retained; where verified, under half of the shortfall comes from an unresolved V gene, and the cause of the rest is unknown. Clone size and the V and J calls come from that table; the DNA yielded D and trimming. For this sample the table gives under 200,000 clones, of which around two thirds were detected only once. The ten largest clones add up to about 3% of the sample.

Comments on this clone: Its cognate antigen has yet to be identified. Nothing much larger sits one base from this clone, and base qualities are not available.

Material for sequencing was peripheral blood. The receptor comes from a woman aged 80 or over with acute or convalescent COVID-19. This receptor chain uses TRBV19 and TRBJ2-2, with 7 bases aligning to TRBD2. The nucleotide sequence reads TGTGCCAGTATTGAGCGGGAATACGGGGAGCTGTTTTTT. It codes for CASIEREYGELFF.